Presented here are 17 T cell receptor beta chains from one specimen sequenced in a study of shared clonotypes between healthy human individuals. Produced via immunoSEQ multiplex PCR; TCRdb's table is partial and in-frame only. The sample carries roughly 96,000 clones, less than 50% recorded once. The sample consisted of PBMCs. The source of these receptors is a woman aged 40 to 50 in good health. Some clones in this sample may be carry-over from other donors' samples.

This clone occurred a few times. The chain joins TRBV4-2 to TRBJ1-3, with 7 bases identical to TRBD1. V shed 0 bases, J shed 3 bases, and the junction held 2 bases outside the gene matches. This CDR3 region has 15 residues. Per the germline V gene, CDR1 is LGHNA and CDR2 is YNFKEQ. The CDR3 bases are TGTGCCAGCAGCCAAGATGGACAGGATGGAAACACCATATATTTT. This sequence encodes CASSQDGQDGNTIYF.

In this sample, this clone turned up a few times. This chain links TRBV18 with TRBJ2-5, with D perhaps given as TRBD1 or TRBD2 (5 bases each). The length of the CDR3 is 13 residues. V was shortened by 3 bases and J by 2 bases, with 7 bases between the two germline ends. CDR1 and CDR2 (germline): KGHSH, LQKENI. CDR3 nucleotide sequence: TGTGCCAGCTCACCTGAGGGGCAAGAGACCCAGTACTTC. It yields the protein CASSPEGQETQYF.

This clone was observed a few times. The chain links TRBV27 to TRBJ2-7, with TRBD2 matching over 7 bases. This CDR3 region has 15 residues. Germline assignment: CDR1 MNHEY and CDR2 SMNVEV (reference sequence). J was trimmed by 0 bases and V by 6 bases; bases with no gene match: 8. The CDR3 sequence: CASSSGTMISYEQYF. As DNA, the CDR3 is TGTGCCAGCAGCTCGGGGACTATGATCTCCTACGAGCAGTACTTC.

This clone showed up many times. This chain uses TRBV2 with TRBJ2-7; the D gene is possibly TRBD1 (5 bases). In germline, CDR1 is SNHLY, CDR2 FYNNEI. The CDR3 extends over 12 amino acids. Trimming removed 5 bases at V and 9 bases at J, with 14 bases between. The CDR3 protein is CASSPLTTGQYF. The CDR3 nucleotides read TGTGCCAGCAGTCCACTCACTACAGGGCAGTACTTC.

This clone was detected many times. The chain employs TRBV4-1 and TRBJ1-2; D is unclear. CDR3 size: 15 residues. The V and J ends lost 4 bases and 0 bases respectively, with 12 bases between them. Germline lookup yields CDR1 MGHRA and CDR2 YSYEKL. The CDR3 protein is CASSPGQATNYGYTF. The CDR3 nucleotides read TGCGCCAGCAGCCCCGGGCAGGCTACTAACTATGGCTACACCTTC.

Comment on this clone: A much larger clone sits a single nucleotide away, making a read error possible. The chain links TRBV7-2 to TRBJ2-7, with 9 nucleotides matching TRBD2. The CDR3 is 15 residues long. Germline lookup yields CDR1 SGHTA and CDR2 FQGNSA. V lost 1 base, J lost 7 bases, and 8 bases stayed unmatched. CDR3 DNA: TGTGCCAGCAGCTTAGGTAGTAGCGGGAGAGGTGAGCAGTACTTC. Its translation is CASSLGSSGRGEQYF. The complete variable domain, with remaining parts taken from reference TRBV7-2 and TRBJ2-7, reads GAGVSQSPSNKVTEKGKDVELRCDPISGHTALYWYRQSLGQGLEFLIYFQGNSAPDKSGLPSDRFSAERTGGSVSTLTIQRTQQEDSAVYLCASSLGSSGRGEQYFGPGTRLTVT.

To note about this clone: This may be a read error: a much more frequent sequence differs by one nucleotide. The chain is built from TRBV18 and TRBJ2-3; 10 nucleotides line up with TRBD2. The junction had 11 bases not matched to a gene; V was cut back by 4 bases and J by 4 bases. There are 17 residues in the CDR3. Germline V gene lookup returns CDR1 KGHSH and CDR2 LQKENI. The CDR3 DNA reads as TGTGCCAGCTCACGTCCGGGACTAGCGCGACGCGCAGATACGCAGTATTTT. Its protein is CASSRPGLARRADTQYF.

This clone appeared many times. Other DNA sequences in this specimen translate into the identical CDR3. The chain employs TRBV15 and TRBJ2-4; D not certain. Trimming took off 1 base at V and 0 bases at J, with 28 bases between the two ends. CDR1 and CDR2 from the germline V gene are LNHNV and YYDKDF (reference sequence). The CDR3 length is 22 residues. The CDR3 here is CATSRALPIVIDRSVAKNIQYF. The CDR3 nucleotides are TGTGCCACCAGCAGAGCACTTCCGATTGTGATCGACCGGAGTGTAGCCAAAAACATTCAGTACTTC.

A remark on this clone: A single base is all that separates this from a far larger clone, so a read error is likely. The CDR3 loop is CASRHPQSTEAFF. The DNA of the CDR3 is TGTGCCTCAAGACACCCCCAGAGCACTGAAGCTTTCTTT. The chain has TRBV30 and TRBJ1-1; D not certain. There are 13 residues in the CDR3. V lost 7 bases and J lost 4, with 16 bases in between. CDR1 is GTSNPN and CDR2 is SVGIG in the germline V gene (reference sequence).

The chain combines TRBV19 with TRBJ2-7; D assignment may be TRBD1 or TRBD2 (6 bases each). Germline values: CDR1 LNHDA, CDR2 SQIVND (reference sequence). Trimming removed 6 bases at V and 9 bases at J, with 18 bases between. There are 13 residues in the CDR3. DNA of the CDR3: TGTGCCAGTAGATCCCTGGGGACGGGGGCGCAGTACTTC. Translation: CASRSLGTGAQYF.

J is TRBJ2-7 and V is TRBV7-8, with D uncertain. The CDR3 has 15 amino acids. In germline, CDR1 is SGHVS, CDR2 FQNEAQ. The V end was cut by 5 bases, the J end by 2 bases, with 16 bases between. The CDR3 bases are TGTGCCAGCAGCACAGACCGTCCAGGAACCTACGAGCAGTACTTC. It translates to CASSTDRPGTYEQYF.

The chain couples TRBV29-1 to TRBJ2-5; TRBD2 matches at 8 bases. The J call may not be correct, given that the DNA end is closer to TRBJ2-7. The CDR3 consists of 12 residues. Looked up from germline, CDR1 is SQVTM and CDR2 is ANQGSEA. The CDR3 here is CSVYAGGYEQYF. DNA of the CDR3: TGCAGCGTCTACGCGGGGGGCTACGAGCAGTACTTC.

Ten or more counts support this clone. The chain uses TRBV5-1 and TRBJ2-1; D not certain. V was cut by 4 bases and J by 0 bases, with 8 bases left in between. CDR3 length equals 14 residues. Looked up from germline, CDR1 is SGHRS and CDR2 is YFSETQ. The CDR3 loop reads CASSPGNSYNEQFF. The CDR3 DNA reads as TGCGCCAGCAGCCCAGGTAACTCCTACAATGAGCAGTTCTTC.

J is TRBJ1-1 and V is TRBV7-9; 7 bases line up with TRBD1. The length of the CDR3 is 14 residues. Trimming removed 4 bases from V and 5 bases from J; junction bases left unmatched: 7. CDR1 SEHNR and CDR2 FQNEAQ come from the germline V gene (reference sequence). The CDR3 DNA follows: TGTGCCAGCAGCTCAATAAGGGGGCGAACTGAAGCTTTCTTT. It specifies CASSSIRGRTEAFF.

This clone was detected only a few times. The V call is TRBV9, the J call TRBJ2-6, with 7 nucleotides matching TRBD2. The length of the CDR3 is 15 residues. Germline values: CDR1 SGDLS, CDR2 YYNGEE. J gave up 3 bases and V 6 bases, and 6 bases lay outside the gene matches. As DNA, the CDR3 is TGTGCCAGCACCCCCGGGGGGAGTGGGGCCAACGTCCTGACTTTC. Protein: CASTPGGSGANVLTF.

The chain employs TRBV5-6 and TRBJ2-1, with TRBD2 matching over 7 bases. The V gene end was trimmed by 4 bases and the J gene end by 0 bases; junction bases not matched to a gene: 4. The CDR3 is 15 residues long. The germline gives CDR1 SGHDT, CDR2 YYEEEE. CDR3 sequence: CASSRIAGSYNEQFF. DNA for the CDR3: TGTGCCAGCAGCAGGATAGCGGGCTCCTACAATGAGCAGTTCTTC.

This clone was observed a few times. This chain joins TRBV18 and TRBJ1-2, with D tentatively TRBD1 (5 bases). The CDR3 runs 13 residues. Trimming pared 3 bases from V and 2 bases from J, leaving 7 bases between. Germline CDR1 reads KGHSH; CDR2 reads LQKENI. The CDR3 region has the DNA TGTGCCAGCTCACCGGACACAAACTATGGCTACACCTTC. Its translation: CASSPDTNYGYTF.